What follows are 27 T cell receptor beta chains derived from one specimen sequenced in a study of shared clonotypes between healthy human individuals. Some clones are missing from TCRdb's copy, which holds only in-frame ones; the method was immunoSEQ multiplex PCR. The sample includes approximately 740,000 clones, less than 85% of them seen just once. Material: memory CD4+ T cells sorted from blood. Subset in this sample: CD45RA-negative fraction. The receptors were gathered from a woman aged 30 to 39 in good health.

The CDR3 nucleotides read TGTGCCAGCAGTGGCAGGACAGGGCGCACCGGGGAGCTGTTTTTT. Translating it yields CASSGRTGRTGELFF. The rearrangement joins TRBV5-4 to TRBJ2-2; 8 bases are shared with TRBD1. Trimming removed 5 bases from V and 4 bases from J; junction bases left unmatched: 7. This CDR3 has 15 amino acids. Germline values: CDR1 SGHNT, CDR2 YYREEE (reference sequence). The full variable domain, its missing parts supplied by reference TRBV5-4 and TRBJ2-2, is ETGVTQSPTHLIKTRGQQVTLRCSSQSGHNTVSWYQQALGQGPQFIFQYYREEENGRGNFPPRFSGLQFPNYSSELNVNALELDDSALYLCASSGRTGRTGELFFGEGSRLTVL.

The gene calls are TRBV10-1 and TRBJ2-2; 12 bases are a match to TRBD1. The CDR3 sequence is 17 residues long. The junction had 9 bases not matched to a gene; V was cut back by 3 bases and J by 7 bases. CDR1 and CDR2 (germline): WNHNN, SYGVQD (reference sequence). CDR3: CASSDLLGQGAIGELFF. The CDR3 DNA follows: TGCGCCAGCAGTGATCTCTTGGGACAGGGGGCGATCGGGGAGCTGTTTTTT.

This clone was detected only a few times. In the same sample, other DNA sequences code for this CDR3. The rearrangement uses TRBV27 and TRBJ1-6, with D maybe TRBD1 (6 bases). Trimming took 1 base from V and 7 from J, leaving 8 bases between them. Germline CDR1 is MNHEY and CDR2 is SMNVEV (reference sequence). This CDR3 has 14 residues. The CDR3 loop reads CASSLYRDNSPLHF. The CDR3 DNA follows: TGTGCCAGCAGTTTATACAGGGACAATTCACCCCTCCACTTT.

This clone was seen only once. CDR3 coding DNA: TGTGCCAGTAGTATATTTGACATTAGCAATCAGCCCCAGCATTTT. This gives the protein CASSIFDISNQPQHF. The gene calls are TRBV19 and TRBJ1-5, with D uncertain. Germline CDR1 is LNHDA and CDR2 is SQIVND (reference sequence). The ends were cut back, 2 bases at V and 0 bases at J, with 8 bases in the middle. This CDR3 is 15 amino acids long. The variable domain in full, completed from reference TRBV19 and TRBJ1-5, reads DGGITQSPKYLFRKEGQNVTLSCEQNLNHDAMYWYRQDPGQGLRLIYYSQIVNDFQKGDIAEGYSVSREKKESFPLTVTSAQKNPTAFYLCASSIFDISNQPQHFGDGTRLSIL.

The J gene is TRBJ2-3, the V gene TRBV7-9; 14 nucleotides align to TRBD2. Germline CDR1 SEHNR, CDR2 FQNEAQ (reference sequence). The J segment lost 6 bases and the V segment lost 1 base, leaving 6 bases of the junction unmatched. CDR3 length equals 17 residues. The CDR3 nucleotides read TGTGCCAGCAGCTTAGAATGGGGACTAGCGGGAGTTGATACGCAGTATTTT. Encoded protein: CASSLEWGLAGVDTQYF.

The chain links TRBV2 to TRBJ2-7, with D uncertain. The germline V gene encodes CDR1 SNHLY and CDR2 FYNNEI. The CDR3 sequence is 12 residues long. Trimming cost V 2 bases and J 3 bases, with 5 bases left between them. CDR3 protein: CASSEYFYEQYF. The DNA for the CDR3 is TGTGCCAGCAGTGAATACTTCTACGAGCAGTACTTC. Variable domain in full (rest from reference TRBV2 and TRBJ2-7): EPEVTQTPSHQVTQMGQEVILRCVPISNHLYFYWYRQILGQKVEFLVSFYNNEISEKSEIFDDQFSVERPDGSNFTLKIRSTKLEDSAMYFCASSEYFYEQYFGPGTRLTVT.

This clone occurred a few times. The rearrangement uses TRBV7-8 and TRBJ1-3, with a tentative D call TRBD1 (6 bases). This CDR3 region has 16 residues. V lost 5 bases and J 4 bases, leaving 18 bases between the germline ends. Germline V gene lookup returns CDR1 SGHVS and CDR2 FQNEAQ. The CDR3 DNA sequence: TGTGCCAGCAGCCAAAACGGGGGGCGGTTAGGAAACACCATATATTTT. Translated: CASSQNGGRLGNTIYF. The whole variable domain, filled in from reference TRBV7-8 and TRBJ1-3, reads GAGVSQSPRYKVAKRGQDVALRCDPISGHVSLFWYQQALGQGPEFLTYFQNEAQLDKSGLPSDRFFAERPEGSVSTLKIQRTQQEDSAVYLCASSQNGGRLGNTIYFGEGSWLTVV.

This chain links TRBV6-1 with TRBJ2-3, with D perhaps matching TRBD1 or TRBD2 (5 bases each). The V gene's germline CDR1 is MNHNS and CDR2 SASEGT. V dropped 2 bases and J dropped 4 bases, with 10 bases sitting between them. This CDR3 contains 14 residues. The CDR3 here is CASSERGESDTQYF. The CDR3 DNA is TGTGCCAGCAGTGAAAGAGGGGAGTCAGATACGCAGTATTTT.

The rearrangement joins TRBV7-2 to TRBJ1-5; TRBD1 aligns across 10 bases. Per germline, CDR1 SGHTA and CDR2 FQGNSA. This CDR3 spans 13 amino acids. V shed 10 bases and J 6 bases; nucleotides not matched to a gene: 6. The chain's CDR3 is CAIRQGASQPQHF. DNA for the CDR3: TGTGCCATCAGACAGGGGGCGAGTCAGCCCCAGCATTTT.

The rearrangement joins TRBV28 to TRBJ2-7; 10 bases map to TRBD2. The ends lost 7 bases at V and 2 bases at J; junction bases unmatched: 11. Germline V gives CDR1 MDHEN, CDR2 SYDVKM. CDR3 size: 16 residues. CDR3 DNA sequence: TGTGCCAGCATCTCCCCAATCGGGACTAGCGCCTACGAGCAGTACTTC. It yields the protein CASISPIGTSAYEQYF.

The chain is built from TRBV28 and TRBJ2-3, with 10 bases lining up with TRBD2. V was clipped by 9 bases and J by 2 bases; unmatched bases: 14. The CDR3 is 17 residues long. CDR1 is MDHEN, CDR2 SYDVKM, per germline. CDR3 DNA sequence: TGTGCCAGTCGACGCGGGACTAGCGCCTACCCCACAGATACGCAGTATTTT. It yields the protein CASRRGTSAYPTDTQYF.

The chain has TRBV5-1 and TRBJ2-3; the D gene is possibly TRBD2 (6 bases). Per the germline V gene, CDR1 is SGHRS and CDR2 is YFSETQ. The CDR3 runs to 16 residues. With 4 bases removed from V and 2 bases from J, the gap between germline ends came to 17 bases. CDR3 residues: CASSHRGSGITDTQYF. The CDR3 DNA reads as TGCGCCAGCAGCCATCGTGGTAGCGGAATCACAGATACGCAGTATTTT.

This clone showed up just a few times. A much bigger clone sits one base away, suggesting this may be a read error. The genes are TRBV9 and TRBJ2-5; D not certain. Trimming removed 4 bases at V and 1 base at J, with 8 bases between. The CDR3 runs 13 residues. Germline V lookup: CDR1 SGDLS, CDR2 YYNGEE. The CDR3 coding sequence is TGTGCCAGCAGCCAGAACAGCCAAGAGACCCAGTACTTC. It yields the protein CASSQNSQETQYF.

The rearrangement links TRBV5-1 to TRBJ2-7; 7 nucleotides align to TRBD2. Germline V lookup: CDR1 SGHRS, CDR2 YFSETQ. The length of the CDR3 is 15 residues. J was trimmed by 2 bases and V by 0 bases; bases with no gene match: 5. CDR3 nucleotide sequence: TGCGCCAGCAGCTTGGCCTGGGGGGGAACCTACGAGCAGTACTTC. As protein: CASSLAWGGTYEQYF.

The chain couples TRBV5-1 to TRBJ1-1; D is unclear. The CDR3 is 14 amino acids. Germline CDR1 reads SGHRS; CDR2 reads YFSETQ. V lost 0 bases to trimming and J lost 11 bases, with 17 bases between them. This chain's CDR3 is CASSLAWVREGAFF. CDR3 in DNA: TGCGCCAGCAGCTTGGCCTGGGTTAGGGAGGGTGCTTTCTTT.

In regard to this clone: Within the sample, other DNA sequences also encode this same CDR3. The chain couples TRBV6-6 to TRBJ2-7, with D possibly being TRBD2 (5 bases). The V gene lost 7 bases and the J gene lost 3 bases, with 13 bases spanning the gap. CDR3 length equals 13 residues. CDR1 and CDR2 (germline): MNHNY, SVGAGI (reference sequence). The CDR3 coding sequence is TGTGCCAGCACGATCCGCGGAGGCTACGAGCAGTACTTC. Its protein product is CASTIRGGYEQYF.

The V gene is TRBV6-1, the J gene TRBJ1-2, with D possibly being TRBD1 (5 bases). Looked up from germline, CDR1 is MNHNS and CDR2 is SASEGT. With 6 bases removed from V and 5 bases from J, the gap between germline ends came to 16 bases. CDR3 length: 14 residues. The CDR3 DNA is TGTGCCAGCAGGACTACCGGGACCGCGTATGGCTACACCTTC. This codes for CASRTTGTAYGYTF.

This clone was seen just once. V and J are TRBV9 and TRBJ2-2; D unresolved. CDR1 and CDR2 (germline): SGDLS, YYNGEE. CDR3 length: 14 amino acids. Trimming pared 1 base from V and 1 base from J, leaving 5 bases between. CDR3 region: CASSVRQNTGELFF. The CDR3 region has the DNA TGTGCCAGCAGCGTAAGGCAGAACACCGGGGAGCTGTTTTTT. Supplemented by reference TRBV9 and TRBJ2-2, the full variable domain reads DSGVTQTPKHLITATGQRVTLRCSPRSGDLSVYWYQQSLDQGLQFLIQYYNGEERAKGNILERFSAQQFPDLHSELNLSSLELGDSALYFCASSVRQNTGELFFGEGSRLTVL.

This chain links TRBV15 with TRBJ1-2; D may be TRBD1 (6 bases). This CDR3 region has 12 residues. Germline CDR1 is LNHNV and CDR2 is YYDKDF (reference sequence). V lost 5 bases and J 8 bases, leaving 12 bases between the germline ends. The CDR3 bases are TGTGCCACCAGCCCTCACGGGGGCGGCTACACCTTC. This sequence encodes CATSPHGGGYTF.

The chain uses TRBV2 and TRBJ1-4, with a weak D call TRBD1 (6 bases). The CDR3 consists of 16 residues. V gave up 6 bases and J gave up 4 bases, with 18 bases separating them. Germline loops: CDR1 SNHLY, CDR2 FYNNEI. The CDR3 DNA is TGTGCCAGCAGCTCCATCGCAGGGGCATATAATGAAAAACTGTTTTTT. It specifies CASSSIAGAYNEKLFF.

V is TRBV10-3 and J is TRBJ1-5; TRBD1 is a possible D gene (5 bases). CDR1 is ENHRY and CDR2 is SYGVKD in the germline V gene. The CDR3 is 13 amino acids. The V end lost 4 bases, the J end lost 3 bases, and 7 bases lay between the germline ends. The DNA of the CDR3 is TGTGCCATCAGTGGACAGCCCAATCAGCCCCAGCATTTT. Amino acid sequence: CAISGQPNQPQHF.

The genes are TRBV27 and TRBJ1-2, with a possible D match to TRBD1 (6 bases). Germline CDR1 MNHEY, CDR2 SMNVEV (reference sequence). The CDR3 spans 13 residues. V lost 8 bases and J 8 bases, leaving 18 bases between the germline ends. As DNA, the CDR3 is TGTGCCAGCCGGACATCGGACAGCAGGGGCTACACCTTC. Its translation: CASRTSDSRGYTF.

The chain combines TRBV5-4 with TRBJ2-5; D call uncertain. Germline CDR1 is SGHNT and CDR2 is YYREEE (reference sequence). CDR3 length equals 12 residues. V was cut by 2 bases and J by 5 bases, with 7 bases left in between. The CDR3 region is CASSFLRETQYF. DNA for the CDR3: TGTGCCAGCAGCTTCCTGAGGGAGACCCAGTACTTC.

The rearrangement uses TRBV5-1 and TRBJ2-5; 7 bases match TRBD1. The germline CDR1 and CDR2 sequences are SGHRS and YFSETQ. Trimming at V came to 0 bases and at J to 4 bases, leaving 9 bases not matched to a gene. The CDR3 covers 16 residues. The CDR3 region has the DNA TGCGCCAGCAGCTTGGTGGTGACAGGGCTCGGAGAGACCCAGTACTTC. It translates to CASSLVVTGLGETQYF.

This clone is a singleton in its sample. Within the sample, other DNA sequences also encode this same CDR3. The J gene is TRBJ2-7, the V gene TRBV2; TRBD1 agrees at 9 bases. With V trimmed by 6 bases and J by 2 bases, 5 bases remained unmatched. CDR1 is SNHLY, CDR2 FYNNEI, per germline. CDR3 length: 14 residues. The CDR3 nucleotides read TGTGCCAGCAGGCCGGGACAGGGTCCCTACGAGCAGTACTTC. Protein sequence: CASRPGQGPYEQYF.

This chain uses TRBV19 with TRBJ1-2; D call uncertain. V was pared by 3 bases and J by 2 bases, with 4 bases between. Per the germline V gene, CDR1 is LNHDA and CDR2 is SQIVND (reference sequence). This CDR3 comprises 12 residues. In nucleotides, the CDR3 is TGTGCCAGTAGTATCAGCAACTATGGCTACACCTTC. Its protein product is CASSISNYGYTF.

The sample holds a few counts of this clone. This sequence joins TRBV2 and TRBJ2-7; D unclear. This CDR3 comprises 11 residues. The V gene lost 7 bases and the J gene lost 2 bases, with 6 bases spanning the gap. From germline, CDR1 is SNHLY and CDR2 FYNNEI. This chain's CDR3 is CASIEAYEQYF. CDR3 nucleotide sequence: TGTGCCAGCATAGAAGCCTACGAGCAGTACTTC.